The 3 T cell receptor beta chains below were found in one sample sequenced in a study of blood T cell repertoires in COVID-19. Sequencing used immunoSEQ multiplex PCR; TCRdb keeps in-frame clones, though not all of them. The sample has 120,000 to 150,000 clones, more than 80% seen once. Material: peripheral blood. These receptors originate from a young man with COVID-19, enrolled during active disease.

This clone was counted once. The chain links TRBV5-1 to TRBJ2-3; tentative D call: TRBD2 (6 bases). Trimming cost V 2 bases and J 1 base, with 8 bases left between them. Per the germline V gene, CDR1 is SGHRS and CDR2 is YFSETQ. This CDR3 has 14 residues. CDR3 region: CASSLAGRTDTQYF. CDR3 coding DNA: TGCGCCAGCAGCTTAGCGGGTCGCACAGATACGCAGTATTTT.

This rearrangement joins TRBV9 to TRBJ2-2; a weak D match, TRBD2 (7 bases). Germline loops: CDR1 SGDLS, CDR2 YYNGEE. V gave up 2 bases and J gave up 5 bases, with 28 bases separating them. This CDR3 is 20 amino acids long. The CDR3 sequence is CASSVEARGGGGRKTGELFF. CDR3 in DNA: TGTGCCAGCAGCGTCGAGGCGAGGGGCGGCGGGGGCAGAAAAACCGGGGAGCTGTTTTTT. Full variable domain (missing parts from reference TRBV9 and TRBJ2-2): DSGVTQTPKHLITATGQRVTLRCSPRSGDLSVYWYQQSLDQGLQFLIQYYNGEERAKGNILERFSAQQFPDLHSELNLSSLELGDSALYFCASSVEARGGGGRKTGELFFGEGSRLTVL.

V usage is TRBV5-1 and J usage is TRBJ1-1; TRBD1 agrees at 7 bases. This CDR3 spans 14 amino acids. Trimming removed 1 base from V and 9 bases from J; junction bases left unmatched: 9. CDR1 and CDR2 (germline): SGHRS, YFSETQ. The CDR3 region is CASSLRQGREKAFF. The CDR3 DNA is TGCGCCAGCAGCTTGAGACAGGGTCGGGAAAAAGCTTTCTTT.